This is a list of T cell receptor beta chains from one sample in a study of vaccination effects on CD4 cells after COVID-19. For these receptors, no antigen is known. Assay used: immunoSEQ multiplex PCR; TCRdb lists only in-frame clones, some missing. Counted here are 73,000 or so clones, about 79% occurring once; the ten biggest clones make up about 10%. Sequenced here: CD4+ T cells from PBMCs cultured with SARS-CoV-2 spike peptides, sampled before COVID-19 vaccination. All receptors derive from a human donor who received a COVID-19 vaccine. CDR3s include the opening cysteine and the closing phenylalanine or tryptophan. The D gene is left open where the match is weak.

TRBV24-1	TRBD2	TRBJ2-2	CATGTSGGNTGELFF
TRBV30	-	TRBJ1-1	CAWILMNTEAFF
TRBV11-2	-	TRBJ1-6	CASSLGQGPGGPLHF
TRBV7-6	-	TRBJ2-3	CASSPRTASTDTQYF
TRBV5-4	TRBD1	TRBJ2-5	CASKGGGQETQYF
TRBV10-3	TRBD2	TRBJ2-1	CASGEGTRGDEQFF
TRBV12-5	-	TRBJ2-3	CASGRDGLSDTQYF
TRBV7-2	-	TRBJ1-2	CASSLSSLNYGYTF
TRBV19	-	TRBJ2-3	CASSIPSGSSTDTQYF
TRBV7-9	TRBD1	TRBJ1-2	CASSLTGTSNYGYTF
TRBV24-1	TRBD2	TRBJ2-1	CATSDSKRGQYNEQFF
TRBV28	TRBD2	TRBJ2-5	CASSFRLAGGQETQYF
TRBV10-2	-	TRBJ1-1	CASSAPVRRGSEAFF
TRBV12-3/TRBV12-4	-	TRBJ1-5	CASSFPGGQPQHF
TRBV20-1	-	TRBJ1-4	CSAQTEKLFF
TRBV3-1/TRBV3-2	-	TRBJ1-1	CASSQTWFSTEAFF
TRBV5-3	-	TRBJ2-3	CARSPHLGGKRTDTQYF
TRBV2	-	TRBJ2-3	CASSQSYTQYF
TRBV5-1	TRBD1	TRBJ2-1	CASSFGQGFDEQFF
TRBV19	-	TRBJ1-5	CASSPGRRGNQPQHF
TRBV10-2	-	TRBJ2-3	CASGSQGGDTQYF
TRBV15	-	TRBJ1-5	CATSLQGNQPQHF
TRBV2	TRBD2	TRBJ2-3	CASTEAGGSDTQYF
TRBV6-2/TRBV6-3	TRBD1	TRBJ2-2	CASSYGTGLGTGELFF
TRBV4-2	-	TRBJ2-1	CASSQDKSRSSYNEQFF
TRBV4-1	-	TRBJ2-2	CASSLRTRAMNTGELFF
TRBV19	TRBD1	TRBJ2-5	CASSTSPGQQETQYF
TRBV5-4	-	TRBJ1-4	CASGKSGGPSNEKLFF
TRBV2	-	TRBJ1-6	CASSVEGYNSPLHF
TRBV2	TRBD1	TRBJ1-4	CASRQGTNEKLFF
TRBV5-6	-	TRBJ2-2	CASSSRAGTGELFF
TRBV24-1	-	TRBJ2-5	CATSDPIGTSKETQYF
TRBV27	-	TRBJ1-1	CASSSGEGTEAFF
TRBV4-1	TRBD2	TRBJ2-3	CASSQDGGGAYTQYF
TRBV2	-	TRBJ2-1	CASSDYNEQFF
TRBV2	TRBD1	TRBJ1-2	CASSEFKQGGGYTF
TRBV3-1/TRBV3-2	TRBD1	TRBJ2-1	CASSPPTGFNEQFF
TRBV19	-	TRBJ1-2	CASKEAGIYGYTF
TRBV25-1	-	TRBJ1-2	CASSELGVYGYTF
TRBV4-2	-	TRBJ2-5	CASSQYRSERETQYF
TRBV5-1	TRBD1	TRBJ1-1	CASSLSSGQYEAFF
TRBV6-5	-	TRBJ1-4	CASSPRRGGEKLFF
TRBV2	-	TRBJ1-1	CASSTGFLDWTEAFF
TRBV20-1	-	TRBJ1-6	CSASSADGKALHF
TRBV19	-	TRBJ1-1	CASSLDSHTEAFF